This TCR beta chain comes out of a study of brain T cells in children with intractable seizures. Assay: immunoSEQ multiplex PCR; the TCRdb copy retains only in-frame clones and omits some. The sample records roughly 69,000 clones, 90% to 97% being singletons. This CDR3 spans 19 amino acids. CDR1 is MNHNS, CDR2 SASEGT, per germline. Trimming took 3 bases from V and 2 from J; bases not matched to a gene: 8. Study conclusions and caveats: Absence of clones before surgery may stem from lower sequencing depth. HCMV serostatus was not known, and viral specificity came from CDR3 similarity only.

Comments on this clone: Its antigen is as yet unknown.

Sequencing was limited to surgery cases with top T cell transcript signatures in brain tissue. At least one anti-epileptic drug was given before surgery. This receptor was obtained from a boy in the first two years of life with focal cortical dysplasia and intractable seizures. The sample here was peripheral blood, taken at surgery. The V gene is TRBV6-1, the J gene TRBJ2-1; TRBD2 agrees at 15 bases. CDR3: CASSDRTSGGARTYNEQFF. CDR3 DNA sequence: TGTGCCAGCAGTGACAGGACTAGCGGGGGGGCCCGAACCTACAATGAGCAGTTCTTC.